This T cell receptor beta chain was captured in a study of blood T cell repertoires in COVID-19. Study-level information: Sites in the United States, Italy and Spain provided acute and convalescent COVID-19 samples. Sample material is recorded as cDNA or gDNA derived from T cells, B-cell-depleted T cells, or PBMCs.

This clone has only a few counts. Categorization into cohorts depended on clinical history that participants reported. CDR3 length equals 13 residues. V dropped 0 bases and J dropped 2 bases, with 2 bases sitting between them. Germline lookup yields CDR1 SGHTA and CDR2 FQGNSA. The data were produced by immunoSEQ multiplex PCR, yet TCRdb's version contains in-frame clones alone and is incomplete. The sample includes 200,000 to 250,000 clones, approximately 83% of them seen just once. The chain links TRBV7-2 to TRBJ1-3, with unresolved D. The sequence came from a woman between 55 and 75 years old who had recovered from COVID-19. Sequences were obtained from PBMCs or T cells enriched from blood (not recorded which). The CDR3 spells CASSLATGNTIYF. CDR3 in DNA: TGTGCCAGCAGCTTAGCTACTGGAAACACCATATATTTT. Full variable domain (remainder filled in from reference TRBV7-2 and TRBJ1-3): GAGVSQSPSNKVTEKGKDVELRCDPISGHTALYWYRQSLGQGLEFLIYFQGNSAPDKSGLPSDRFSAERTGGSVSTLTIQRTQQEDSAVYLCASSLATGNTIYFGEGSWLTVV.